This record covers a single T cell receptor (beta chain). Antigen specificity is unknown. Germline V lookup: CDR1 SNHLY, CDR2 FYNNEI. Trimming left V 7 bases short and J 2 bases short, with 8 bases between. This CDR3 spans 12 amino acids. Regarding time point: roughly ten-day in vitro stimulation with candidate mutation-associated neoantigen peptide 1. All patients were mismatch repair deficient, assessed by either PCR or immunohistochemistry. Baseline for clone expansion was a parallel culture with no peptide. The assay was immunoSEQ multiplex PCR, and TCRdb's table has in-frame clones only and misses some. The sample has 8,500 to 10,000 clones, about 90% seen once; the top ten hold roughly 14%. The sample originates from a study of PD-1 blockade in mismatch repair-deficient tumors. About the study: Enrolled 2013-2016, patients had progressing, pretreated mismatch repair-deficient cancers of 11 to 13 types.

The rearrangement joins TRBV2 to TRBJ2-5; no definite D call. Sequenced material: cells cultured in vitro, taken from a patient treated with pembrolizumab. The sequence derives from an adult with mismatch repair-deficient cancer. CDR3 residues: CASTGRQETQYF. CDR3 DNA sequence: TGTGCCAGCACTGGTCGGCAAGAGACCCAGTACTTC.